The rows below give T cell receptor beta chains drawn from one sample of a study of cytomegalovirus exposure and HLA in healthy donors. Measured with immunoSEQ multiplex PCR; TCRdb has only the in-frame clones, and not every one. Of 170,000 or so clones in the sample, less than 85% were seen once. Sequencing was carried out using PBMCs. All receptors come from a man between 18 and 29 years old in good health and CMV-seronegative. The conserved cysteine and the conserved F or W are not part of the CDR3 here. Part of the rows lack a size; the others show once, few, many or a class for expanded clones.

J: TRBJ2-7; size: NA; V: TRBV7-8; CDR3: ASSLTPLLRKSSYEQY
J: TRBJ2-5; size: NA; V: TRBV5-4; CDR3: ASSPWTSGYQETQY
J: TRBJ2-2; size: NA; V: TRBV28; CDR3: ASSLYRGGGELF
J: TRBJ2-1; size: NA; V: TRBV27; CDR3: ASSLGAGHNEQF
J: TRBJ2-7; size: NA; V: TRBV18; CDR3: ASSPRGLAGGPYEQY
J: TRBJ2-5; size: once; V: TRBV27; CDR3: ASSTRQGPGEQY
J: TRBJ2-1; size: NA; V: TRBV6-6; CDR3: ASSYRTADEQF
J: TRBJ2-7; size: few; V: TRBV5-4; CDR3: ASSLETGYHEQY
J: TRBJ2-7; size: NA; V: TRBV4-1; CDR3: ASSQEGLGAEQY
J: TRBJ2-1; size: NA; V: TRBV13; CDR3: ASSLRGYNEQF
J: TRBJ2-7; size: NA; V: TRBV4-1; CDR3: ASSQAYSGRRGNEQY
J: TRBJ2-1; size: NA; V: TRBV9; CDR3: ASSRGGLAGGNEQF
J: TRBJ2-7; size: NA; V: TRBV7-2; CDR3: ASTPLAPSYEQY
J: TRBJ2-2; size: NA; V: TRBV25-1; CDR3: ASSEWRSGRVNTGELF
J: TRBJ2-5; size: NA; V: TRBV6-1; CDR3: ASSEDLWANAQETQY
J: TRBJ2-1; size: NA; V: TRBV19; CDR3: ASSLAGGPNEQF
J: TRBJ1-3; size: NA; V: TRBV18; CDR3: ASSPRQVSSGNTIY
J: TRBJ2-5; size: NA; V: TRBV7-9; CDR3: ASRDTGQGRETQY
J: TRBJ1-2; size: NA; V: TRBV6-5; CDR3: ASSYTGAVVGYT
J: TRBJ1-4; size: NA; V: TRBV29-1; CDR3: SVVVGAGEKLF
J: NA; size: once; V: TRBV6-5; CDR3: ASSYSQTAYEQY
J: TRBJ2-5; size: NA; V: TRBV7-9; CDR3: ASSGRDAGRYQETQY
J: TRBJ2-7; size: NA; V: TRBV27; CDR3: ASSLSRGSYEQY
J: TRBJ2-7; size: NA; V: TRBV7-7; CDR3: ASSTGTGESEQY
J: TRBJ2-1; size: NA; V: TRBV19; CDR3: ATSSSGRRNEQF
J: TRBJ2-1; size: NA; V: TRBV4-3; CDR3: ASSQALAGGLWYNEQF
J: TRBJ1-3; size: NA; V: TRBV13; CDR3: ASSLDGPGRGSSGNTIY
J: TRBJ2-6; size: few; V: TRBV6-6; CDR3: ASSYWSSGANVLT
J: TRBJ1-6; size: once; V: TRBV11-2; CDR3: ASSLPPERNNSPLH
J: TRBJ2-7; size: NA; V: TRBV4-2; CDR3: ASSQGGLAVFYEQY
J: TRBJ1-1; size: few; V: TRBV6-1; CDR3: ASSELGVNTEAF
J: TRBJ2-2; size: NA; V: TRBV9; CDR3: ASSVAGGGSYTGELF
J: TRBJ2-2; size: NA; V: TRBV2; CDR3: ASSVGRGRLTGELF
J: TRBJ1-5; size: NA; V: TRBV19; CDR3: ASSIGRGQPQH
J: TRBJ2-3; size: NA; V: TRBV6-5; CDR3: ASSSRGGPNTQY
J: TRBJ1-1; size: NA; V: TRBV25-1; CDR3: ASNPGTGGIRAF
J: TRBJ2-1; size: NA; V: TRBV29-1; CDR3: SVGRDTYNEQF
J: TRBJ1-1; size: NA; V: TRBV14; CDR3: ASSQWGVTEAF
J: TRBJ2-7; size: NA; V: TRBV11-2; CDR3: ASSRLAGPPYEQY
J: TRBJ2-5; size: NA; V: TRBV7-9; CDR3: ASSRQGQETQY
J: TRBJ1-1; size: NA; V: TRBV6-5; CDR3: ASTPRDLLNTEAF
J: TRBJ2-1; size: NA; V: TRBV19; CDR3: ASSISYGFSEQF
J: TRBJ2-7; size: once; V: TRBV5-6; CDR3: ASSLGRRTGEQY